Below, 4 T cell receptor beta chains from the same sample are listed, as sequenced in a study of CD8+ T cells in alopecia areata. Extracted RNA was reverse transcribed into cDNA, the sequencing template. The data were produced by immunoSEQ multiplex PCR, yet TCRdb's version contains in-frame clones alone and is incomplete. The sample lists 150,000 to 200,000 clones, roughly 65% occurring once. As for treatment: oral pan-JAK inhibitor, 5-10 mg twice daily. This material consisted of CD4+ T cells sorted from blood, taken at week 4, from a patient treated with tofacitinib. These TCRs come from a human donor with alopecia areata.

The chain employs TRBV5-1 and TRBJ2-5; perhaps TRBD1 as D (6 bases). The V gene lost 1 base and the J gene lost 5 bases, with 12 bases spanning the gap. Germline V lookup: CDR1 SGHRS, CDR2 YFSETQ. The CDR3 has 14 amino acids. CDR3 sequence: CASSLTGIQETQYF. CDR3 coding DNA: TGCGCCAGCAGCTTGACAGGGATTCAGGAGACCCAGTACTTC. Supplemented by reference TRBV5-1 and TRBJ2-5, the full variable domain reads KAGVTQTPRYLIKTRGQQVTLSCSPISGHRSVSWYQQTPGQGLQFLFEYFSETQRNKGNFPGRFSGRQFSNSRSEMNVSTLELGDSALYLCASSLTGIQETQYFGPGTRLLVL.

The chain has TRBV9 and TRBJ1-6, with D possibly TRBD1 on 6 matching bases. The V gene's germline CDR1 is SGDLS and CDR2 YYNGEE. The CDR3 spans 14 residues. V lost 1 base and J lost 10, with 12 bases in between. The CDR3 DNA is TGTGCCAGCAGCGTAAGGGGACAATGGTCACCCCTCCACTTT. Translating gives CASSVRGQWSPLHF.

The genes are TRBV7-2 and TRBJ2-5; possible D gene TRBD1, 5 bases. Trimming cost V 1 base and J 2 bases, with 11 bases left between them. CDR1 SGHTA and CDR2 FQGNSA come from the germline V gene. CDR3 length: 15 residues. The CDR3, as DNA: TGTGCCAGCAGCTTAGGTGGGGCGTTACAAGAGACCCAGTACTTC. Its translation: CASSLGGALQETQYF.

V and J are TRBV29-1 and TRBJ2-1; a possible D gene is TRBD2 (6 bases). The ends were cut back, 6 bases at V and 2 bases at J, with 11 bases in the middle. The germline gives CDR1 SQVTM, CDR2 ANQGSEA. The CDR3 is made up of 13 amino acids. In DNA, the CDR3 is TGCAGCGTAGGGACTTTCACCTACAATGAGCAGTTCTTC. It translates to CSVGTFTYNEQFF.